This T cell receptor (beta chain) is drawn from a study of tumour-infiltrating T cells in Burkitt lymphoma. Study overall: This cohort included all epidemiological subtypes of Burkitt lymphoma. Repertoire clonality predicted overall and progression-free survival.

In regard to this clone: As yet, its antigen is unknown.

Study-wide points: Several public clonotypes recurred in numerous Burkitt lymphoma patients.

The repertoire was sequenced with immunoSEQ multiplex PCR; TCRdb's copy has only in-frame clones and lacks some. Counted here are over 900 clones, around 13% occurring once; the ten biggest clones make up approximately 20%. V was cut by 7 bases and J by 1 base, with 16 bases left in between. The CDR3 sequence is 16 residues long. From germline, CDR1 is MNHNY and CDR2 SVGAGI (reference sequence). The chain links TRBV6-6 to TRBJ1-4; TRBD1 is a possible D gene (6 bases). The sample taken for sequencing was tumor tissue. This receptor was obtained from a human donor with Burkitt lymphoma. Written as DNA, the CDR3 is TGTGCCAGCACCCTAAGAGGGGGGGGAACTAATGAAAAACTGTTTTTT. It translates to CASTLRGGGTNEKLFF.